A single TCR beta chain is shown here with its context. The antigen remains unidentified. V lost 6 bases and J 2 bases, leaving 17 bases between the germline ends. This CDR3 has 15 residues. Germline V gene lookup returns CDR1 LGHNA and CDR2 YSLEER. Scientists recovered RNA and DNA together from roughly 20-30 mg of unsorted bulk tissue. This sample was taken from a study of tumor-infiltrating lymphocytes in primary liver carcinoma. Study-level information: Lesions, classed as T1-T3 N0M0, spanned roughly 4.2 to 11 cm across.

Findings of the study overall: Tumors reached a significantly greater top-250-clone fraction than blood did (p = 0.039). It was observed that only about 7-24% of the top clones appeared in every one of the five tumor regions.

Using a constant-region primer together with ProtoScript II reverse transcriptase, TCR beta cDNA was made from 450 to 600 ng of total RNA. Employing slightly modified ARM-PCR, three nested multiplex PCR rounds were run, and these gave rise to the TCR beta libraries. The first two PCR rounds used TRBV1-TRBV30 primers with a Cbeta primer, roughly 10 cycles each. Each CDR3 protein is one row after TCRdb ran MiXCR on the multiplex PCR reads. The table records roughly 23,000 distinct CDR3 sequences, approximately 70% of them present only once. The chain combines TRBV4-3 with TRBJ2-7; D possibly corresponds to TRBD2 (6 bases). The sequenced sample was liver tumor tissue from sampling region 1. Subset of the sample: tumor region T1, superior pole. This sequence was found in a man between 40 and 49 years old with primary liver carcinoma and hepatitis B virus infection. CDR3 residues: CASSHDRETPYEQYF. CDR3 DNA: TGCGCCAGCAGTCATGATCGGGAGACACCCTACGAGCAGTACTTC.